Reported below is one TCR beta chain. What it binds is not known. Someone took an approximately 2.5 ml blood sample from each of the donors. Germline CDR1 and CDR2: SQVTM and ANQGSEA. This CDR3 contains 13 residues. These data originate in a study of monozygotic twins with inflammatory bowel disease. Each sample's cDNA came from eight separate reactions. TCRdb re-called the 5' RACE reads, yielding one record per CDR3 amino acid sequence without DNA. The clone table shows approximately 200,000 distinct CDR3 sequences, with the ten largest holding under 8.5%. Study observations and caveats: Sharing of clonotypes with others was lower in IBD patients than in healthy twins, and this was especially so with disease activity. The study supported no single strong signal or clonotype linked to IBD.

The TCR was taken from a human donor with ulcerative colitis or Crohn's disease, or a healthy co-twin of an affected twin (not recorded which). The sample taken for sequencing was blood. This chain joins TRBV29-1 and TRBJ1-1. CDR3 protein: CSVGGRVGTEAFF.